Listed below are T cell receptor beta chains from one sample, sequenced in a study of cytomegalovirus exposure and HLA in healthy donors. Sequenced by immunoSEQ multiplex PCR; TCRdb stores in-frame clones only, minus some. The sample has more than 140,000 clones, almost 85% seen once. Sequencing used PBMCs. These receptor sequences come from a man aged 30 to 45 in good health and CMV-seropositive. The CDR3 runs from the conserved cysteine through the conserved F or W. Fields, in order: CDR3 DNA, CDR3 protein, clone size, D gene, V gene, J gene. A D gene is named only where the DNA matches it firmly. Size is stated for part of the rows, as once, few or many counts, or as a class when the clone is expanded.

CDR3nt: TGTGCCAGCAGTTACCAACCGGGACAGCTTAATGAGCAGTTCTTC
CDR3aa: CASSYQPGQLNEQFF
abundance: .
d_gene: TRBD1
v_gene: TRBV6-6
j_gene: TRBJ2-1

CDR3nt: TGTGCCAGCAACTCGATCCGGGACAGGGCTCAATCGGGAGGAAGGAACACTGAAGCTTTCTTT
CDR3aa: CASNSIRDRAQSGGRNTEAFF
abundance: .
d_gene: TRBD1
v_gene: TRBV28
j_gene: TRBJ1-1

CDR3nt: TGTGCCAGCAGTGATGCTACACGACACTCCGTCGACACTGAAGCTTTCTTT
CDR3aa: CASSDATRHSVDTEAFF
abundance: .
d_gene: .
v_gene: TRBV4-2
j_gene: TRBJ1-1

CDR3nt: TGTGCCAGCACCCTACCCATAGCGGGAGAGCTTAGCACAGATACGCAGTATTTT
CDR3aa: CASTLPIAGELSTDTQYF
abundance: .
d_gene: TRBD2
v_gene: TRBV28
j_gene: TRBJ2-3

CDR3nt: TGTGCCAGCAGTTACTCGAGTTATCGCACAGATACGCAGTATTTT
CDR3aa: CASSYSSYRTDTQYF
abundance: .
d_gene: .
v_gene: TRBV6-5
j_gene: TRBJ2-3

CDR3nt: TGTGCCAGCAGCTACAGACCTTCCGGAGGCAACGAGCAGTACTTC
CDR3aa: CASSYRPSGGNEQYF
abundance: .
d_gene: .
v_gene: TRBV11-3
j_gene: TRBJ2-7

CDR3nt: TGTGCCTGGAGTGCCGGACTAGCGGGAGGGCAGGATACGCAGTATTTT
CDR3aa: CAWSAGLAGGQDTQYF
abundance: .
d_gene: TRBD2
v_gene: TRBV30
j_gene: TRBJ2-3

CDR3nt: TGTGCCAGCAGTGAAGCCCTAGCGGGGGTGGAAGAGACCCAGTACTTC
CDR3aa: CASSEALAGVEETQYF
abundance: few
d_gene: TRBD2
v_gene: TRBV6-1
j_gene: TRBJ2-5

CDR3nt: TGTGCCAGCAGTTCGGGGGGGGCCTATGGCTACACCTTC
CDR3aa: CASSSGGAYGYTF
abundance: .
d_gene: .
v_gene: TRBV28
j_gene: TRBJ1-2

CDR3nt: TGTGCCACTAGGCCGGACGGGGATTTTCGAGGCTACACCTTC
CDR3aa: CATRPDGDFRGYTF
abundance: .
d_gene: .
v_gene: TRBV19
j_gene: TRBJ1-2

CDR3nt: TGTGCCAGCAGCTTAGTAGGGGGAATGACCAATCAGCCCCAGCATTTT
CDR3aa: CASSLVGGMTNQPQHF
abundance: .
d_gene: .
v_gene: TRBV7-2
j_gene: TRBJ1-5

CDR3nt: TGTGCCAGCAGCTTGGTAGGCAGGCCCGAGCAGTACTTC
CDR3aa: CASSLVGRPEQYF
abundance: .
d_gene: .
v_gene: TRBV5-6
j_gene: TRBJ2-7

CDR3nt: TGTGCCAGTAGTATCCAACTAGCACCCACAGATACGCAGTATTTT
CDR3aa: CASSIQLAPTDTQYF
abundance: .
d_gene: .
v_gene: TRBV19
j_gene: TRBJ2-3

CDR3nt: TGTGCCAGCAGCTTGGCCTGGGTAAGGGGAACAGATACGCAGTATTTT
CDR3aa: CASSLAWVRGTDTQYF
abundance: .
d_gene: .
v_gene: TRBV5-5
j_gene: TRBJ2-3

CDR3nt: TGTGCCAGCAGCCGGGACAAGAGTTTGGATACGCAGTATTTT
CDR3aa: CASSRDKSLDTQYF
abundance: .
d_gene: .
v_gene: TRBV7-2
j_gene: TRBJ2-3

CDR3nt: TGTGCCAGCAGCGACGGGAGCACAGATACGCAGTATTTT
CDR3aa: CASSDGSTDTQYF
abundance: .
d_gene: .
v_gene: TRBV9
j_gene: TRBJ2-3

CDR3nt: TGTGCCAGCAGCTTTTCCATAGCGGGGGGGACCTACGAGCAGTACTTC
CDR3aa: CASSFSIAGGTYEQYF
abundance: .
d_gene: TRBD2
v_gene: TRBV7-9
j_gene: TRBJ2-7

CDR3nt: TGCAGCGTTATAGGGCGGGACTACAATGAGCAGTTCTTC
CDR3aa: CSVIGRDYNEQFF
abundance: .
d_gene: .
v_gene: TRBV29-1
j_gene: TRBJ2-1

CDR3nt: TGTGCCAGCATCTCCTTTACCGGGGAGCTGTTTTTT
CDR3aa: CASISFTGELFF
abundance: .
d_gene: .
v_gene: TRBV11-2
j_gene: TRBJ2-2

CDR3nt: TGTGCCAGCAGACCTCCCGCGGGAGCCTCTGCGCGGGAGCAGTTCTTC
CDR3aa: CASRPPAGASAREQFF
abundance: .
d_gene: TRBD2
v_gene: TRBV28
j_gene: TRBJ2-1

CDR3nt: TGTGCCAGCAGTCCCCGGACAGGGGGCGAGCAGTACTTC
CDR3aa: CASSPRTGGEQYF
abundance: .
d_gene: TRBD1
v_gene: TRBV6-6
j_gene: TRBJ2-7

CDR3nt: TGCAGCGTTAGGACGGACATGAACACTGAAGCTTTCTTT
CDR3aa: CSVRTDMNTEAFF
abundance: .
d_gene: .
v_gene: TRBV29-1
j_gene: TRBJ1-1

CDR3nt: TGTGCCTGGGGACAGGATAAACTGTTTTTT
CDR3aa: CAWGQDKLFF
abundance: .
d_gene: TRBD1
v_gene: TRBV30
j_gene: TRBJ1-4

CDR3nt: TGTGCCAGCACGGCTACCTTAGCGCCCGAGCAGTACTTC
CDR3aa: CASTATLAPEQYF
abundance: .
d_gene: .
v_gene: TRBV2
j_gene: TRBJ2-7

CDR3nt: TGTGCCTGGAGTGGGACAGGGGGGAACACCATATATTTT
CDR3aa: CAWSGTGGNTIYF
abundance: .
d_gene: TRBD1
v_gene: TRBV30
j_gene: TRBJ1-3

CDR3nt: TGTGCCAGCACCGGCTCGTTGGGGCAAACTGAAGCTTTCTTT
CDR3aa: CASTGSLGQTEAFF
abundance: .
d_gene: .
v_gene: TRBV11-2
j_gene: TRBJ1-1

CDR3nt: TGTGCCACCAGCAGAGAGCCGGGGGGCATTCAGTACTTC
CDR3aa: CATSREPGGIQYF
abundance: .
d_gene: TRBD2
v_gene: TRBV15
j_gene: TRBJ2-4

CDR3nt: TGTGCCAGCAGTTTCACGGACAGGGACACTGAAGCTTTCTTT
CDR3aa: CASSFTDRDTEAFF
abundance: .
d_gene: TRBD1
v_gene: TRBV27
j_gene: TRBJ1-1